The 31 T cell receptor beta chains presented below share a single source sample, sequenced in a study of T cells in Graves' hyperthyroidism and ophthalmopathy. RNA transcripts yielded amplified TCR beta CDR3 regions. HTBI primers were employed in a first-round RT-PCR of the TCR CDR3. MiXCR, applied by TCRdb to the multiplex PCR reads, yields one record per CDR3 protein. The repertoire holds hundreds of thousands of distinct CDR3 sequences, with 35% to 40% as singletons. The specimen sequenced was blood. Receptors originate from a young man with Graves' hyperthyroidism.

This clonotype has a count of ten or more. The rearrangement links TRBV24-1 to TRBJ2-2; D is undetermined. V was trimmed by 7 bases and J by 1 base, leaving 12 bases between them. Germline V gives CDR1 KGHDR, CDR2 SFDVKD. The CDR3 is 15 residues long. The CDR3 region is CATSSAAGNTGELFF. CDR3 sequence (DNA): TGTGCCACCAGCAGTGCAGCAGGGAACACCGGGGAGCTGTTTTTT.

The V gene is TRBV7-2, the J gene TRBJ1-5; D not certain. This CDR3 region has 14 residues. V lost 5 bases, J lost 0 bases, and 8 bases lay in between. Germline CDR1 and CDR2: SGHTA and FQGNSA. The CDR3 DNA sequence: TGTGCCAGCAGCGCCGGACGTAGCAATCAGCCCCAGCATTTT. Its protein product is CASSAGRSNQPQHF.

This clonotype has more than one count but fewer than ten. CDR3 residues: CASSQVAVAEGYTF. The CDR3 DNA is TGCGCCAGCAGCCAAGTGGCGGTCGCGGAAGGCTACACCTTC. J is TRBJ1-2 and V is TRBV4-1; D gene ambiguous. Per germline, CDR1 MGHRA and CDR2 YSYEKL. The CDR3 is 14 amino acids. Trimming left V 1 base short and J 8 bases short, with 14 bases between.

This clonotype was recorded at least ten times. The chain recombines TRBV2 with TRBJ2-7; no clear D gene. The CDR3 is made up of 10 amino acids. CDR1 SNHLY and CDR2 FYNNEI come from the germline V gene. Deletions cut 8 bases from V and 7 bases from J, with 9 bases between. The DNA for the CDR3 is TGTGCCAGCGCTGGGCTAGAGCAGTACTTC. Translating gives CASAGLEQYF.

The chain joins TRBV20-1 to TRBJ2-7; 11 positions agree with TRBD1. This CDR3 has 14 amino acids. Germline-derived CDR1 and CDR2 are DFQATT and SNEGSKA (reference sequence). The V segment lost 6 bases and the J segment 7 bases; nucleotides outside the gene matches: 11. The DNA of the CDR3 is TGCAGTGCCTTAATAGGGACAGGGGGTAAGGAGCAGTACTTC. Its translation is CSALIGTGGKEQYF.

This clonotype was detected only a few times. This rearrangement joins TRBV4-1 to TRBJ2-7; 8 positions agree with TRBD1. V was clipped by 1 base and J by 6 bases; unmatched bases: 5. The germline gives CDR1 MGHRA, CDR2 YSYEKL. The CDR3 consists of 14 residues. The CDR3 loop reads CASSQVNDRGEQYF. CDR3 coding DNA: TGCGCCAGCAGCCAAGTGAACGACAGGGGCGAGCAGTACTTC.

CDR3 loop: CASGPEQGNTEAFF. The CDR3 DNA sequence: TGTGCCAGCGGGCCTGAACAGGGGAACACTGAAGCTTTCTTT. The chain is built from TRBV25-1 and TRBJ1-1; TRBD1 might be the D (6 bases). Germline V gene sequence: CDR1 MGHDK, CDR2 SYGVNS. Trimming cost V 8 bases and J 1 base, with 14 bases left between them. This CDR3 is built from 14 residues.

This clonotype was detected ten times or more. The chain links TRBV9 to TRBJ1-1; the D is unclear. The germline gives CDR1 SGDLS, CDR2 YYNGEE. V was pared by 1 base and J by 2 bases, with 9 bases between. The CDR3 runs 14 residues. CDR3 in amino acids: CASSVRVGNTEAFF. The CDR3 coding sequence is TGTGCCAGCAGCGTACGGGTTGGAAACACTGAAGCTTTCTTT. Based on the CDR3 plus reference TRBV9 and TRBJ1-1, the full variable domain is DSGVTQTPKHLITATGQRVTLRCSPRSGDLSVYWYQQSLDQGLQFLIQYYNGEERAKGNILERFSAQQFPDLHSELNLSSLELGDSALYFCASSVRVGNTEAFFGQGTRLTVV.

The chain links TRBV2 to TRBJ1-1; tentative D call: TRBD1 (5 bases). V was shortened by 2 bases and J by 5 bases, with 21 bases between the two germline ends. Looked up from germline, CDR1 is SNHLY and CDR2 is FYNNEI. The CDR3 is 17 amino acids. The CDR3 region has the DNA TGTGCCAGCAGTGAAACGGTCCTCTCTCGGCGGGGGACTGAAGCTTTCTTT. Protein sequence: CASSETVLSRRGTEAFF.

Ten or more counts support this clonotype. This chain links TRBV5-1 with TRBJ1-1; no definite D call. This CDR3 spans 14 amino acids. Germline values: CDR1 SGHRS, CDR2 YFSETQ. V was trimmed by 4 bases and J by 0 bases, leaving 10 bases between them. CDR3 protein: CASSLPNMNTEAFF. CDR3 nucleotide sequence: TGCGCCAGCAGCCTACCAAACATGAACACTGAAGCTTTCTTT.

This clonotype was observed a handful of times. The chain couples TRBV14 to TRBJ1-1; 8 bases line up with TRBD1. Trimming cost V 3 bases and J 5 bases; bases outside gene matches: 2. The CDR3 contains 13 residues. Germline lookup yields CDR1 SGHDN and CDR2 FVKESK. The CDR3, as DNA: TGTGCCAGCAGCCACTGGACAGGGACTGAAGCTTTCTTT. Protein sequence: CASSHWTGTEAFF.

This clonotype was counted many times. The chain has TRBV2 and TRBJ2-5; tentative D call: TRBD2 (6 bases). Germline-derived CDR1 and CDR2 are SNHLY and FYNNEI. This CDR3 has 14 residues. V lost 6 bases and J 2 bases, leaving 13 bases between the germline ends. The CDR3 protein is CASSGGPLQETQYF. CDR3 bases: TGTGCCAGCAGCGGGGGACCGTTACAAGAGACCCAGTACTTC.

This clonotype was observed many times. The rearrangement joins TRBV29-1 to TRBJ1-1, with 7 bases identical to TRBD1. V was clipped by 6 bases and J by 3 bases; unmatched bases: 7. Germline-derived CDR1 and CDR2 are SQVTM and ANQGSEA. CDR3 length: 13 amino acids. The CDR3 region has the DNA TGCAGCGTCCTAGGGGGCCGCTACACTGAAGCTTTCTTT. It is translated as CSVLGGRYTEAFF.

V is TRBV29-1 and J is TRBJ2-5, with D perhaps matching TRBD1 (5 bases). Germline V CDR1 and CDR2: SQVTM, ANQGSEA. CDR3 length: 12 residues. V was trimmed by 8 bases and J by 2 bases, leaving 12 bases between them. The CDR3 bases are TGCAGCTTAGGCGGACAACAAGAGACCCAGTACTTC. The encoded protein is CSLGGQQETQYF.

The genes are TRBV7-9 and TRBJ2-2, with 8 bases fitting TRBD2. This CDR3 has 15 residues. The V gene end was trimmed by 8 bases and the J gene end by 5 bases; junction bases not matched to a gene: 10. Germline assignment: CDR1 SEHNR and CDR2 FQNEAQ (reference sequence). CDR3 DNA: TGTGCCAGCCTTGGACCGGGGGGGCGAACCGGGGAGCTGTTTTTT. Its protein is CASLGPGGRTGELFF.

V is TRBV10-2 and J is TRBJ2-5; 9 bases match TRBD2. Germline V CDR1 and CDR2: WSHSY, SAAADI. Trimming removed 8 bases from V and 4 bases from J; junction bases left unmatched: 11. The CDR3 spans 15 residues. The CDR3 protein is CASLLGGGVRETQYF. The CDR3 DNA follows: TGCGCCAGCCTTCTCGGCGGGGGGGTGAGAGAGACCCAGTACTTC.

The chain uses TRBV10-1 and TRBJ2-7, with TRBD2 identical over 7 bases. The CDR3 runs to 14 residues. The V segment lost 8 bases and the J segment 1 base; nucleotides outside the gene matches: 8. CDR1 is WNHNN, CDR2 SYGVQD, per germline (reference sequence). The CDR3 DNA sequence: TGCGCCAGCGGGAGGGCCAGTGGGTCCTACGAGCAGTACTTC. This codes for CASGRASGSYEQYF.

The chain's CDR3 is CASTTSRQNQPQHF. The DNA for the CDR3 is TGTGCCAGTACCACTTCGAGACAGAATCAGCCCCAGCATTTT. The V call is TRBV19, the J call TRBJ1-5; D is perhaps TRBD1 (5 bases). Per the germline V gene, CDR1 is LNHDA and CDR2 is SQIVND (reference sequence). There are 14 residues in the CDR3. The V end lost 7 bases, the J end lost 4 bases, and 14 bases lay between the germline ends.

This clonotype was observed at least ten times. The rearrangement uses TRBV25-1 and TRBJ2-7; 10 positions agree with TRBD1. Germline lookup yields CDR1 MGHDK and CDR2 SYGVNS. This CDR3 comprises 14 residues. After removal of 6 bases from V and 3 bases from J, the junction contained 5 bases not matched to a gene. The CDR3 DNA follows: TGTGCCAGCAGCTATGGACAGGGGGGCTACGAGCAGTACTTC. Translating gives CASSYGQGGYEQYF.

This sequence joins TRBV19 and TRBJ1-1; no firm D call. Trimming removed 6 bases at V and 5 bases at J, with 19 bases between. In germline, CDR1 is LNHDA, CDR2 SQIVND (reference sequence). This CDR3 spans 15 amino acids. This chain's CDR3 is CASSGAVEQKTEAFF. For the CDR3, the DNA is TGTGCCAGTAGCGGAGCAGTAGAACAGAAGACTGAAGCTTTCTTT.

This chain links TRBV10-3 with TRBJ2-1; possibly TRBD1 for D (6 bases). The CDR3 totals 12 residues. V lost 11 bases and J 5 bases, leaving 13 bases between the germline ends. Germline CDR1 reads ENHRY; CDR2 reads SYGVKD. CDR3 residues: CASQGQDNEQFF. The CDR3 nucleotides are TGTGCCTCCCAGGGGCAGGACAATGAGCAGTTCTTC.

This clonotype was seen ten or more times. DNA for the CDR3: TGTGCCACCAGCGGACCGACAGCAGGTTCGGGATCACCCCTCCACTTT. Protein: CATSGPTAGSGSPLHF. This chain connects TRBV15 to TRBJ1-6; a weak D match, TRBD1 (5 bases). V was trimmed by 5 bases and J by 10 bases, leaving 21 bases between them. The CDR3 has 16 amino acids. Germline CDR1 reads LNHNV; CDR2 reads YYDKDF (reference sequence).

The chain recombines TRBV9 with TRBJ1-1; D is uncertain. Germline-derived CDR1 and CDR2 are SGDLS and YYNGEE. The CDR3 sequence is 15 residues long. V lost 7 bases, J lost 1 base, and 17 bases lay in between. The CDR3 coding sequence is TGTGCCAGCTCACCACCGCATCTACGGAACACTGAAGCTTTCTTT. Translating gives CASSPPHLRNTEAFF.

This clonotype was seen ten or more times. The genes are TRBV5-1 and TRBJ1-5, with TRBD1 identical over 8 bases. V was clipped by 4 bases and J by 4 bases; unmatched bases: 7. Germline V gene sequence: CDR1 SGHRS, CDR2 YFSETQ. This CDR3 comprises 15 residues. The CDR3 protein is CASSLRQGINQPQHF. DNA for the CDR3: TGCGCCAGCAGCCTACGACAGGGGATTAATCAGCCCCAGCATTTT.

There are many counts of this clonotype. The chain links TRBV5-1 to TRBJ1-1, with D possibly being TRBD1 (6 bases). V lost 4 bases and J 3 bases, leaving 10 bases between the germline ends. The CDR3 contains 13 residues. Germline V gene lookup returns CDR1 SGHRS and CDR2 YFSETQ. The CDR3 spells CASSLRQDTEAFF. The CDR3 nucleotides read TGCGCCAGCAGCCTGAGACAGGACACTGAAGCTTTCTTT. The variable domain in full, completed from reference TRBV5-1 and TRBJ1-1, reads KAGVTQTPRYLIKTRGQQVTLSCSPISGHRSVSWYQQTPGQGLQFLFEYFSETQRNKGNFPGRFSGRQFSNSRSEMNVSTLELGDSALYLCASSLRQDTEAFFGQGTRLTVV.

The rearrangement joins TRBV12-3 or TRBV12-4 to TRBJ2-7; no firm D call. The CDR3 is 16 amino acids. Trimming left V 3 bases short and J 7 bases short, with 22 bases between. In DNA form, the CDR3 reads TGTGCCAGCAGTTTTGGTCCGAGGCAGACCTTGGGTGAGCAGTACTTC. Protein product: CASSFGPRQTLGEQYF.

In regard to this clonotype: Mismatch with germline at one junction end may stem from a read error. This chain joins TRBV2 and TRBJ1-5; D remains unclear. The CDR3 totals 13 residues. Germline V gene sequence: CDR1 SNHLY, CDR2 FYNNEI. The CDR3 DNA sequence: TGTGCCAGCGGTGAAAGGGAGGGTCAGCCCCAGCATTTT. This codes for CASGEREGQPQHF.

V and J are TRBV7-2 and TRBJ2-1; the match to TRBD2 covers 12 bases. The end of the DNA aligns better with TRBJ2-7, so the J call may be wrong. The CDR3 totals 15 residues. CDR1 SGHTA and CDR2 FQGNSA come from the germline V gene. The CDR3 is CASSLLAGGYNEQYF. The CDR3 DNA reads TGTGCCAGCAGCCTACTAGCGGGAGGATACAATGAGCAGTACTTC.

CDR3 in DNA: TGTGCCATCAGTGAGTCAGGGACAGGGGCGACCCAGTACTTC. Its protein product is CAISESGTGATQYF. The rearrangement links TRBV10-3 to TRBJ2-5, with 10 nucleotides matching TRBD1. The germline CDR1 and CDR2 sequences are ENHRY and SYGVKD. V was clipped by 0 bases and J by 7 bases; unmatched bases: 2. CDR3 size: 14 residues.

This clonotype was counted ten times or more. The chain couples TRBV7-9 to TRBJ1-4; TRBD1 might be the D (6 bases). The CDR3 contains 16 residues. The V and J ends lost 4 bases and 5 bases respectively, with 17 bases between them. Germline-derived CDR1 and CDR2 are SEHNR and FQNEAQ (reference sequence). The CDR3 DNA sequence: TGTGCCAGCAGCTCAAAACAGGGTTTATCGAATGAAAAACTGTTTTTT. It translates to CASSSKQGLSNEKLFF. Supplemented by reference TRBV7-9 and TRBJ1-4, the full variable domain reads DTGVSQNPRHKITKRGQNVTFRCDPISEHNRLYWYRQTLGQGPEFLTYFQNEAQLEKSRLLSDRFSAERPKGSFSTLEIQRTEQGDSAMYLCASSSKQGLSNEKLFFGSGTQLSVL.

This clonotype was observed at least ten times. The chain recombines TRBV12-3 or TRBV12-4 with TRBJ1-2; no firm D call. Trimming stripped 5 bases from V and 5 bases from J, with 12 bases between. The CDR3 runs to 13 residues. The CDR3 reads CASSAPGRYGYTF. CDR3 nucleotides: TGTGCCAGCAGTGCCCCGGGGAGGTATGGCTACACCTTC.